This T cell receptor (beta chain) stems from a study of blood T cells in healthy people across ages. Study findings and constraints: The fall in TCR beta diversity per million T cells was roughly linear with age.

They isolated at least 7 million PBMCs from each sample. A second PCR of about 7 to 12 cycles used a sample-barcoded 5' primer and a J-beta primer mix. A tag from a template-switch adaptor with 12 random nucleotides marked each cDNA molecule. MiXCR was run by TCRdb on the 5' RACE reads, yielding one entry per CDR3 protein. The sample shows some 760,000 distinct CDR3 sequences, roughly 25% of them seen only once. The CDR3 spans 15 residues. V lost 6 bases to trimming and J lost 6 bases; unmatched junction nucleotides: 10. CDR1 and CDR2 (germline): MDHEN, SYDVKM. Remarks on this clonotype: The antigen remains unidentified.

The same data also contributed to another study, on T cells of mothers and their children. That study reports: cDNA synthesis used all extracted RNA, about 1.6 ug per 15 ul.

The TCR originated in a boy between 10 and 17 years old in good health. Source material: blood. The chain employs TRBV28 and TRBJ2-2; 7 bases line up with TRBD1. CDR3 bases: TGTGCCAGCAGCCAAGTACAGGGGCTCCCCGGGGAGCTGTTTTTT. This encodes CASSQVQGLPGELFF.